This T cell receptor beta chain emerged from a study of blood T cell repertoires in COVID-19. Study-wide background: T cells, B-cell-depleted T cells, or PBMCs provided the cDNA or gDNA that served as material.

CDR1 is SSHAT and CDR2 is FNYEAQ in the germline V gene (reference sequence). The CDR3 runs 16 residues. On this clone: At one end the junction does not follow the germline gene, possibly because of a read error.

The method was immunoSEQ multiplex PCR; TCRdb's version includes in-frame clones alone and lacks a portion of them. The sample consists of under 200,000 clones, approximately 90% of them appearing once. Cohorts were assigned according to the clinical history that participants reported. Symptom resolution, clearance, or two negative PCRs marked donors in Cohort 3 as recovered. Sequencing input: PBMCs or T cells enriched from blood (not recorded which). This receptor was identified in a woman younger than 30 who had recovered from COVID-19. The J gene is TRBJ2-5, the V gene TRBV7-7; 14 bases agree with TRBD2. CDR3 sequence reads: CASSSGLAGGEETQYF. CDR3 DNA: TGTGCTAGCAGCTCTGGACTAGCGGGAGGTGAGGAGACCCAGTACTTC.